Listed here are 13 T cell receptor beta chains from one sample, sequenced in a study of T cells in Graves' hyperthyroidism and ophthalmopathy. There were TCR beta CDR3 regions amplified from RNA transcripts. The TCR CDR3 first-round RT-PCR relied on the HTBI primer set. One entry per CDR3 protein, called by TCRdb with MiXCR from the multiplex PCR reads. This table has about 640,000 distinct CDR3 sequences, 20% to 25% appearing once. The sample comprised blood. Receptors were obtained from a man aged 25-40 years with Graves' ophthalmopathy.

The rearrangement links TRBV10-3 to TRBJ2-1; 13 bases are shared with TRBD2. The CDR3 loop spans 20 amino acids. With V trimmed by 7 bases and J by 5 bases, 20 bases remained unmatched. Germline V lookup: CDR1 ENHRY, CDR2 SYGVKD. CDR3 amino acids: CAIKGQVGTSGTKGNNEQFF. The CDR3 bases are TGTGCCATCAAGGGACAGGTTGGGACTAGCGGGACTAAAGGTAACAATGAGCAGTTCTTC.

V gene TRBV4-3 combines with J gene TRBJ2-7, with D perhaps TRBD1 (6 bases). Germline CDR1 LGHNA, CDR2 YSLEER. V was cut by 2 bases and J by 0 bases, with 14 bases left in between. The CDR3 contains 16 residues. CDR3 protein: CASSQTRQGSSYEQYF. CDR3 sequence (DNA): TGCGCCAGCAGCCAAACTCGGCAGGGGAGCTCCTACGAGCAGTACTTC.

This sequence joins TRBV6-1 and TRBJ2-1; possible D gene TRBD1, 6 bases. The CDR3 length is 13 residues. Deletions cut 10 bases from V and 5 bases from J, with 15 bases between. Germline assignment: CDR1 MNHNS and CDR2 SASEGT. CDR3 nucleotide sequence: TGTGCCATACCGACAGGTAGACACAATGAGCAGTTCTTC. Residues: CAIPTGRHNEQFF.

V is TRBV4-3 and J is TRBJ2-2, with D perhaps TRBD2 (6 bases). Germline V gives CDR1 LGHNA, CDR2 YSLEER. V dropped 1 base and J dropped 6 bases, with 9 bases sitting between them. The length of the CDR3 is 14 residues. The chain's CDR3 is CASSQVAGSGELFF. CDR3 nucleotides: TGCGCCAGCAGCCAAGTGGCGGGGTCCGGGGAGCTGTTTTTT.

The J gene is TRBJ1-5, the V gene TRBV15; weak D call: TRBD1 (5 bases). V was cut by 5 bases and J by 4 bases, with 15 bases left in between. CDR1 is LNHNV and CDR2 is YYDKDF in the germline V gene (reference sequence). The CDR3 has 15 amino acids. CDR3 DNA sequence: TGTGCCACCAGCGGCGGCAGGGCGGGTAATCAGCCCCAGCATTTT. As protein: CATSGGRAGNQPQHF. Full variable domain (missing parts from reference TRBV15 and TRBJ1-5): DAMVIQNPRYQVTQFGKPVTLSCSQTLNHNVMYWYQQKSSQAPKLLFHYYDKDFNNEADTPDNFQSRRPNTSFCFLDIRSPGLGDTAMYLCATSGGRAGNQPQHFGDGTRLSIL.

This chain joins TRBV7-2 and TRBJ1-3; TRBD1 is a possible D gene (6 bases). Trimming removed 4 bases from V and 4 bases from J, with 17 bases in between. CDR3 length: 16 amino acids. Germline CDR1 SGHTA, CDR2 FQGNSA. The CDR3 coding sequence is TGTGCCAGCAGCTCCCACCATGCAGGGGACGGAAACACCATATATTTT. It translates to CASSSHHAGDGNTIYF.

The V and J genes are TRBV18 and TRBJ2-7; D tentatively reads TRBD1 or TRBD2 (5 bases each). The germline CDR1 and CDR2 sequences are KGHSH and LQKENI. The CDR3 is made up of 12 amino acids. Trimming took 6 bases from V and 6 from J, leaving 12 bases between them. CDR3 amino acids: CASSGTHLEQYF. CDR3 DNA: TGTGCCAGCTCCGGGACCCACCTCGAGCAGTACTTC.

The sample holds a few counts of this clonotype. The rearrangement links TRBV7-9 to TRBJ2-3, with TRBD2 as a possible D gene (5 bases). From germline, CDR1 is SEHNR and CDR2 FQNEAQ (reference sequence). Trimming stripped 1 base from V and 2 bases from J, with 10 bases between. There are 15 residues in the CDR3. Here the CDR3 reads CASSLVRGITDTQYF. The DNA of the CDR3 is TGTGCCAGCAGCTTAGTCCGGGGAATCACAGATACGCAGTATTTT.

On this clonotype: The junction does not match germline at one end; this may be a read error. V is TRBV2 and J is TRBJ1-6; 11 bases fit TRBD1. Germline lookup yields CDR1 SNHLY and CDR2 FYNNEI. The CDR3 contains 15 residues. In nucleotides, the CDR3 is TGTGTCAGCAGTGGTACCGGGACAGGGGGTTCACCCCTCCACTTT. This gives the protein CVSSGTGTGGSPLHF.

The sample holds many counts of this clonotype. Written as DNA, the CDR3 is TGTGCCAGCAGCTTAGGAAGCGGGAGGAGCTCCTACAATGAGCAGTTCTTC. Amino acid sequence: CASSLGSGRSSYNEQFF. The chain couples TRBV7-2 to TRBJ2-1; 9 positions agree with TRBD2. The V gene's germline CDR1 is SGHTA and CDR2 FQGNSA. V shed 1 base, J shed 0 bases, and the junction held 4 bases outside the gene matches. The CDR3 covers 17 residues.

This clonotype was seen many times. The chain uses TRBV12-3 or TRBV12-4 and TRBJ2-7, with D unclear. The CDR3 has 13 amino acids. Between the trimmed V and J ends, which lost 8 bases and 4 bases, there was a span of 15 bases. The CDR3 bases are TGTGCCAGCGCCCGATCCCCCACTTACGAGCAGTACTTC. It is translated as CASARSPTYEQYF.

This clonotype was counted only a few times. The chain carries TRBV5-4 and TRBJ2-3; TRBD2 aligns across 12 bases. Germline V lookup: CDR1 SGHNT, CDR2 YYREEE (reference sequence). J gave up 5 bases and V 2 bases, and 9 bases lay outside the gene matches. This CDR3 spans 17 amino acids. The CDR3: CASSLLRTSGKGDTQYF. CDR3 in DNA: TGTGCCAGCAGCTTACTACGGACTAGCGGGAAGGGAGATACGCAGTATTTT.

The chain recombines TRBV24-1 with TRBJ2-2; 10 bases are shared with TRBD1. The CDR3 spans 14 residues. Germline V gene lookup returns CDR1 KGHDR and CDR2 SFDVKD. Unmatched junction bases numbered 3, after V lost 7 bases and J lost 5 bases. DNA for the CDR3: TGTGCCACCAGGGACAGGGGGATGACCGGGGAGCTGTTTTTT. Amino acids: CATRDRGMTGELFF.